This T cell receptor beta chain comes out of a study of cytomegalovirus exposure and HLA in healthy donors. General observations from the study: Most likely, a cluster of highly shared sequence variants arose as a sequencing artifact. As was reported, the classifier diagnosed cytomegalovirus status with high specificity and sensitivity.

About this clone: As yet, its antigen is unknown.

Amplification used 60 Vbeta primers and 13 Jbeta primers. Measured with immunoSEQ multiplex PCR; TCRdb has only the in-frame clones, and not every one. This sample has 180,000 or so clones, with approximately 80% found just once. CDR3 length equals 17 residues. This receptor was identified in a woman aged 45-65 years in good health and CMV-seropositive. This chain uses TRBV21-1 with TRBJ2-2; the DNA was not used to check the table's D call, TRBD2. TRBV21-1 is tagged as a pseudogene. The sequenced sample was PBMCs. The CDR3 here is CASSTRIAGGFTGELFF. In DNA, the CDR3 is TGTGCCAGCAGCACCCGGATAGCGGGAGGGTTCACCGGGGAGCTGTTTTTT.